The clone carrying this T cell receptor (beta chain) has just a few counts. The antigen is undetermined. These data are taken from a study of T-cell reconstitution after alpha-beta-depleted transplantation in children. Findings of the study overall: About two months after transplant, alpha-beta T cells reportedly came from several hundred expanded graft clones.

For TCRbeta, the library was prepared with unique molecular identifiers. TCRdb reanalysed the PCR reads using MiXCR and keeps one entry per CDR3 protein. The table includes some 840,000 distinct CDR3 sequences, around 15% detected once. CDR3 length equals 14 residues. Trimming took off 1 base at V and 9 bases at J, with 10 bases between the two ends. The V gene's germline CDR1 is LNHNV and CDR2 YYDKDF (reference sequence). The receptor's source is a male patient aged 10 to 17 who had a stem cell transplant for acute lymphoblastic leukemia, so the T cells may come from the graft donor. Specimen: PBMCs, mostly from graft donor cells, collected 360 days after TCRalphabeta/CD19-depleted stem cell transplant. V usage is TRBV15 and J usage is TRBJ1-6; TRBD1 might be the D (6 bases). CDR3 in amino acids: CATSRGGLVSPLHF. The CDR3 nucleotides read TGTGCCACCAGCAGAGGGGGGCTCGTTTCACCCCTCCACTTT.